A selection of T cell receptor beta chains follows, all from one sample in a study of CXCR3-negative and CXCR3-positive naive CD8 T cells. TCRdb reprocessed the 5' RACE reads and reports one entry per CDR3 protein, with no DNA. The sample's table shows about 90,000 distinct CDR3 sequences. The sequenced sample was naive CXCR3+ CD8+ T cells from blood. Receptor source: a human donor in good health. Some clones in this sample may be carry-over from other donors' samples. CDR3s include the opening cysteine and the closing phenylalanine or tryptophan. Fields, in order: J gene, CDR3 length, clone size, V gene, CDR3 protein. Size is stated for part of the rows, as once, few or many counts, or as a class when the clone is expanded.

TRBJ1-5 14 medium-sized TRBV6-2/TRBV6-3 CASHDRGLDQPQHF
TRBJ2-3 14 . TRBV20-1 CSPRTSGSTDTQYF
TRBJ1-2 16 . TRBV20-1 CSASSPALDSLYGYTF
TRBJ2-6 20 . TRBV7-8 CASSLEPGLATVSGANVLTF
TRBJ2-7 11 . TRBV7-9 CASSLGDGQYF
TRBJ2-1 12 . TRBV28 CASNVQGTEQFF
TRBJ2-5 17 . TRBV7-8 CASSYTAGASYQETQYF
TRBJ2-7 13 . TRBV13 CASGSGSNYEQYF
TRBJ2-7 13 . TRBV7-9 CASSLEPPYEQYF
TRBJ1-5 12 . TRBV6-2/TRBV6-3 CASGNRNQPQHF
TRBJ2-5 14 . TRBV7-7 CASSPDGWQETQYF
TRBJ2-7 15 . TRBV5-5 CASSLEQGPSYEQYF
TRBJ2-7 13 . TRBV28 CASSWTGSGEQYF
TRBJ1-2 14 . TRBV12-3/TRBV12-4 CASSGEGPDGRYTF
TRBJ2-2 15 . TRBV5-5 CASSLWQGNTGELFF
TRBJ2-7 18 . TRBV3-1 CASSQAPSDSPEHYEQYF
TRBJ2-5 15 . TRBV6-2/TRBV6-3 CASSSTGGASETQYF
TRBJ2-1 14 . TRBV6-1 CASSGSLLGNEQFF
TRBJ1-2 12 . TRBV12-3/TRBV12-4 CASSHNRVGYTF
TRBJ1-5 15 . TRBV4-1 CASSQVSGAGQPQHF
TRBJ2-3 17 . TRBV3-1 CASSQDSTVPPTDTQYF
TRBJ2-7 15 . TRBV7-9 CASSLRTSVGYEQYF
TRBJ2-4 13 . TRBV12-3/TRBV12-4 CASSLIRVDIQYF
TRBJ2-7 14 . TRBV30 CAWNHRDQFYEQYF
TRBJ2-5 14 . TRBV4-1 CASSPTSLQETQYF
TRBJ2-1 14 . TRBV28 CASSLGGQPNEQFF
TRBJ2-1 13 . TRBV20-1 CSAGGGTYNEQFF
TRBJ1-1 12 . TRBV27 CASKGVNTEAFF
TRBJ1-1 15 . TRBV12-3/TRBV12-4 CASKRDRGWNTEAFF
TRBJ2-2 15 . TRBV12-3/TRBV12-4 CATLTWEVNTGELFF
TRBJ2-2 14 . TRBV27 CASSLRQGTGELFF
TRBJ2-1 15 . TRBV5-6 CASSLDLWRGDEQFF
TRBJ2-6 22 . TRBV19 CASSKLAYLGTPQVSGANVLTF
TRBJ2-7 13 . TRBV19 CATGQGEDYEQYF
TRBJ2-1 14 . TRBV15 CATSIDSSYNEQFF
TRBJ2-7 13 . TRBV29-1 CSVSLAADYEQYF
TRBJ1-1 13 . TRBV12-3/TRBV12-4 CASSLFRGTEAFF
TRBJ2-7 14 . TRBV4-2 CASSQSGVTYEQYF
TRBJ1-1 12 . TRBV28 CASSTQGALAFF
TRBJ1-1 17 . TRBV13 CASSTPGTGGNGAEAFF
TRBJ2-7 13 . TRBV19 CASSMGAGYEQYF
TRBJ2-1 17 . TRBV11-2 CASSLTTGTASYNEQFF
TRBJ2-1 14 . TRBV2 CASSEGGNYNEQFF
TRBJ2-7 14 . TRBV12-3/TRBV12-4 CASTVAGGRYEQYF
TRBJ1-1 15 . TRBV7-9 CASSLEGTGATEAFF
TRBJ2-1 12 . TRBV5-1 CASSLVSNEQFF
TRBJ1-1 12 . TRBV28 CASSVANTEAFF
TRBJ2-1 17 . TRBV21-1 CASGKLGGCDRGPEQFF
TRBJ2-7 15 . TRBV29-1 CSVVNDAMGTYEQYF
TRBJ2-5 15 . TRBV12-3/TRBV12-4 CASSTRTGTQETQYF
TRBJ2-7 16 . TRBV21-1 CASSKDGGAEPYEQYF
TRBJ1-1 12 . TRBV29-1 CSASLGNTEAFF
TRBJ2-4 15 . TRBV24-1 CATSDGTGTQNIQYF
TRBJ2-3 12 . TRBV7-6 CASMDSTDTQYF